This T cell receptor (beta chain) was recorded in a study of T-cell reconstitution after alpha-beta-depleted transplantation in children. This sample's TCRbeta library carried unique molecular identifier barcodes. A single record per CDR3 protein comes from TCRdb applying MiXCR to the PCR reads. The repertoire holds approximately 500,000 distinct CDR3 sequences, with more than 20% as singletons. The CDR3 is 17 amino acids. With 1 base clipped from V and 8 bases from J, the junction kept 14 bases outside the gene matches. Germline assignment: CDR1 SGHRS and CDR2 YFSETQ. This clonotype was observed a single time. As yet, its antigen is unknown. Findings of the study overall: Reportedly, roughly two months post-transplant, alpha-beta T cells arose from several hundred expanded graft clones.

This chain connects TRBV5-1 to TRBJ2-4, with 8 bases identical to TRBD1. Sequencing was performed on PBMCs, taken before TCRalphabeta/CD19-depleted stem cell transplant. The source of this sequence is a boy less than two years old with Wiskott-Aldrich syndrome, due to receive a stem cell transplant. DNA for the CDR3: TGCGCCAGCAGCTTGCCACGATCGGACAGGGATCGGGACATTCAGTACTTC. As protein: CASSLPRSDRDRDIQYF.